This is a list of T cell receptor beta chains from one sample in a study of shared clonotypes between healthy human individuals. Clones were read by immunoSEQ multiplex PCR, and TCRdb kept only the in-frame ones, dropping some. The sample holds 2 million to 2.5 million clones, approximately 95% seen once. The sample consisted of naive CD4+ T cells from PBMCs. These receptors came from a man aged 18 to 29 in good health. Some clones in this sample may be carry-over from other donors' samples. CDR3s include the opening cysteine and the closing phenylalanine or tryptophan. D genes are given only for firm matches. Clone size is given for some rows only: seen once, a few or many times, or a class if the clone is expanded.

size: -
D: TRBD2
V: TRBV9
J: TRBJ2-7
CDR3: CASSPLASGGEYEQYF
DNA: TGTGCCAGCAGCCCCCTTGCTAGCGGGGGAGAGTACGAGCAGTACTTC

size: -
D: TRBD1
V: TRBV11-2
J: TRBJ2-6
CDR3: CASSLIIRGSGANVLTF
DNA: TGTGCCAGCAGCTTGATAATCAGGGGGTCTGGGGCCAACGTCCTGACTTTC

size: once
D: TRBD1
V: TRBV28
J: TRBJ1-1
CDR3: CASSRQGPPEAFF
DNA: TGTGCCAGCAGCAGACAGGGGCCGCCTGAAGCTTTCTTT

size: -
D: -
V: TRBV7-2
J: TRBJ2-3
CDR3: CASSLRRAGGTDTQYF
DNA: TGTGCCAGCAGCTTACGTCGAGCAGGGGGCACAGATACGCAGTATTTT

size: -
D: -
V: TRBV7-3
J: TRBJ2-3
CDR3: CASSSSGTDTQYF
DNA: TGTGCCAGCAGCTCCTCAGGCACAGATACGCAGTATTTT

size: -
D: TRBD2
V: TRBV2
J: TRBJ2-1
CDR3: CASSRGLASSYNEQFF
DNA: TGTGCCAGCAGTCGGGGACTAGCGAGCTCCTACAATGAGCAGTTCTTC

size: -
D: TRBD2
V: TRBV6-5
J: TRBJ2-2
CDR3: CASSYASGTNTGELFF
DNA: TGTGCCAGCAGTTACGCTAGCGGGACCAACACCGGGGAGCTGTTTTTT

size: -
D: -
V: TRBV21-1
J: TRBJ1-2
CDR3: CASSRKPTGRCNYGYTF
DNA: TGTGCCAGCAGCCGAAAGCCTACAGGGAGGTGCAACTATGGCTACACCTTC

size: few
D: -
V: TRBV7-9
J: TRBJ1-1
CDR3: CASSTYPDSEAFF
DNA: TGTGCCAGCAGCACCTATCCAGACAGTGAAGCTTTCTTT

size: -
D: TRBD1
V: TRBV18
J: TRBJ1-2
CDR3: CASSPSTGAYGYTF
DNA: TGTGCCAGCTCACCTTCGACAGGGGCCTATGGCTACACCTTC

size: -
D: TRBD2
V: TRBV7-9
J: TRBJ2-5
CDR3: CASSPRLAGGQETQYF
DNA: TGTGCCAGCAGCCCCCGACTAGCGGGAGGCCAAGAGACCCAGTACTTC

size: -
D: -
V: TRBV9
J: TRBJ2-7
CDR3: CASSVDESASYEQYF
DNA: TGTGCCAGCAGCGTAGACGAGAGCGCCTCCTACGAGCAGTACTTC

size: -
D: -
V: TRBV5-1
J: TRBJ2-7
CDR3: CASSWGEEQYF
DNA: TGCGCCAGCAGCTGGGGGGAAGAGCAGTACTTC

size: -
D: -
V: TRBV7-3
J: TRBJ2-5
CDR3: CASSPRVGYQETQYF
DNA: TGTGCCAGCAGCCCCAGGGTAGGGTACCAAGAGACCCAGTACTTC

size: -
D: TRBD1
V: TRBV6-4
J: TRBJ2-7
CDR3: CASSVGTGPYEQYF
DNA: TGTGCCAGCAGTGTCGGGACAGGTCCCTACGAGCAGTACTTC

size: -
D: -
V: TRBV18
J: TRBJ1-1
CDR3: CASSSPRSEAFF
DNA: TGTGCCAGCTCCAGCCCCCGTTCCGAAGCTTTCTTT

size: -
D: -
V: TRBV28
J: TRBJ2-5
CDR3: CASGYLIAQGGETQYF
DNA: TGTGCCAGCGGGTACCTCATCGCCCAGGGTGGCGAGACCCAGTACTTC

size: -
D: TRBD1
V: TRBV28
J: TRBJ2-2
CDR3: CASRGQGPGELFF
DNA: TGTGCCAGCAGGGGACAGGGGCCCGGGGAGCTGTTTTTT

size: -
D: -
V: TRBV29-1
J: TRBJ2-5
CDR3: CSVDAGQETQYF
DNA: TGCAGCGTTGATGCGGGCCAAGAGACCCAGTACTTC

size: once
D: -
V: TRBV19
J: TRBJ1-2
CDR3: CASSTGFDYGYTF
DNA: TGTGCCAGTAGTACAGGGTTCGACTATGGCTACACCTTC

size: -
D: -
V: TRBV7-3
J: TRBJ2-7
CDR3: CASSLSGNEQYF
DNA: TGTGCCAGCAGCTTATCGGGTAACGAGCAGTACTTC

size: -
D: TRBD1
V: TRBV5-1
J: TRBJ2-7
CDR3: CASSWGTGRDEQYF
DNA: TGCGCCAGCAGCTGGGGGACAGGCAGGGACGAGCAGTACTTC

size: -
D: -
V: TRBV28
J: TRBJ1-5
CDR3: CASRPGKGPYSNQPQHF
DNA: TGTGCCAGCAGACCGGGGAAAGGACCGTATAGCAATCAGCCCCAGCATTTT

size: -
D: TRBD1
V: TRBV7-2
J: TRBJ2-7
CDR3: CASSLDPPGQTYEQYF
DNA: TGTGCCAGCAGCTTAGACCCACCGGGACAGACTTACGAGCAGTACTTC

size: -
D: -
V: TRBV28
J: TRBJ2-2
CDR3: CASTQGRNTGELFF
DNA: TGTGCCAGCACGCAGGGGAGGAACACCGGGGAGCTGTTTTTT

size: -
D: -
V: TRBV7-3
J: TRBJ1-2
CDR3: CASSLTAQVGYGYTF
DNA: TGTGCCAGCAGCTTAACGGCTCAGGTCGGCTATGGCTACACCTTC

size: -
D: -
V: TRBV10-3
J: TRBJ1-3
CDR3: CAIRQDVRSGNTIYF
DNA: TGTGCCATCAGGCAGGACGTACGGTCTGGAAACACCATATATTTT

size: -
D: TRBD1
V: TRBV6-5
J: TRBJ2-5
CDR3: CASSATGVETQYF
DNA: TGTGCCAGCAGTGCGACAGGGGTCGAGACCCAGTACTTC